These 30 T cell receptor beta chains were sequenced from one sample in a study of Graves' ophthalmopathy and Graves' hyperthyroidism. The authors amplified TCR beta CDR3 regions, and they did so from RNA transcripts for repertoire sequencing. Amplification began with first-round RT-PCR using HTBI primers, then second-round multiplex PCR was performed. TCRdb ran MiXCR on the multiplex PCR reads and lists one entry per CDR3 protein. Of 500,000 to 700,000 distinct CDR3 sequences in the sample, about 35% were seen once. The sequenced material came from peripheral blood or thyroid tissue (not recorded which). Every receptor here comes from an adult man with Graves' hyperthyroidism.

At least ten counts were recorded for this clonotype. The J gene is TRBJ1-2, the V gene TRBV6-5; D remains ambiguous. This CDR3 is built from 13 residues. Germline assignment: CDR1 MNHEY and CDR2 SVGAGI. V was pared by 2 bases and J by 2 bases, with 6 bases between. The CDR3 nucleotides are TGTGCCAGCAGTTACGGCATAAACTATGGCTACACCTTC. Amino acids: CASSYGINYGYTF.

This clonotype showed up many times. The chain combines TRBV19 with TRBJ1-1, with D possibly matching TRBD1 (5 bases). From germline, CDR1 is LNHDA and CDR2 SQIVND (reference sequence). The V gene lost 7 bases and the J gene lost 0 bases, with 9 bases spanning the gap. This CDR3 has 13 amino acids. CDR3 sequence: CASTRGLNTEAFF. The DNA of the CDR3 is TGTGCCAGTACGCGGGGGTTGAACACTGAAGCTTTCTTT.

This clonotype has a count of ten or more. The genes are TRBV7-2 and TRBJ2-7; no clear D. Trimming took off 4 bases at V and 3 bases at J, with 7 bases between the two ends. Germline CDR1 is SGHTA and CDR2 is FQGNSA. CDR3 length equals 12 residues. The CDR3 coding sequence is TGTGCCAGCAGCTCCCCGGGCTACGAGCAGTACTTC. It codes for CASSSPGYEQYF.

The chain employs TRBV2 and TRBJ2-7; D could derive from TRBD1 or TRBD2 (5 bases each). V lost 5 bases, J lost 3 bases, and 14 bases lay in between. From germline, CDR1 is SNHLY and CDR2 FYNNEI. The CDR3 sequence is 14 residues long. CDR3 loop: CASSNLRDGYEQYF. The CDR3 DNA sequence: TGTGCCAGCAGTAACCTCCGGGACGGCTACGAGCAGTACTTC.

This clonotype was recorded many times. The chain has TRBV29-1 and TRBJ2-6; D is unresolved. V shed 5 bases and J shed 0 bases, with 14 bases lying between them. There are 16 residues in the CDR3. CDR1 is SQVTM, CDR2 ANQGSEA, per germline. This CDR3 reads CSVTSGSHSGANVLTF. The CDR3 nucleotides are TGCAGCGTTACCTCCGGGTCCCACTCTGGGGCCAACGTCCTGACTTTC.

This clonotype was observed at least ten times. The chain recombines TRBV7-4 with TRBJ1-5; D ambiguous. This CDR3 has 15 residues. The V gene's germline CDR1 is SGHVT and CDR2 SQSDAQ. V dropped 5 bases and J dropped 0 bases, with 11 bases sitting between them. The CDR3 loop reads CASSQRPSSNQPQHF. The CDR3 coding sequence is TGTGCCAGCAGCCAAAGGCCTTCTAGCAATCAGCCCCAGCATTTT.

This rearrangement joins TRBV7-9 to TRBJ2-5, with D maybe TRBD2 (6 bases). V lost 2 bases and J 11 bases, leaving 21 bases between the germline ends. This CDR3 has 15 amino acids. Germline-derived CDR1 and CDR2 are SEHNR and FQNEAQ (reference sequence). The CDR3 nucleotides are TGTGCCAGCAGCTTAAAGGCGGGGCACACAGATACGCAGTACTTC. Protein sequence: CASSLKAGHTDTQYF. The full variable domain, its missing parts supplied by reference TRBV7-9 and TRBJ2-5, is DTGVSQNPRHKITKRGQNVTFRCDPISEHNRLYWYRQTLGQGPEFLTYFQNEAQLEKSRLLSDRFSAERPKGSFSTLEIQRTEQGDSAMYLCASSLKAGHTDTQYFGPGTRLLVL.

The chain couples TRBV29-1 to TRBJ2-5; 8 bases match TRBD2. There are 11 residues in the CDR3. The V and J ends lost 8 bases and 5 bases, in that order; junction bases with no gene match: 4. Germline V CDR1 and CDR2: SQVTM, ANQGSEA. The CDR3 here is CSLAGRETQYF. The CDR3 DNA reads TGCAGCTTAGCGGGAAGGGAGACCCAGTACTTC.

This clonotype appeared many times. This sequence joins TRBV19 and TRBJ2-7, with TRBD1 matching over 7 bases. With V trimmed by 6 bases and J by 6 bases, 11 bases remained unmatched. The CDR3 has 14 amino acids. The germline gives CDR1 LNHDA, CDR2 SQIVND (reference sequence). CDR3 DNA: TGTGCCAGTAGCACCTTGACAGGGAATGGCGAGCAGTACTTC. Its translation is CASSTLTGNGEQYF.

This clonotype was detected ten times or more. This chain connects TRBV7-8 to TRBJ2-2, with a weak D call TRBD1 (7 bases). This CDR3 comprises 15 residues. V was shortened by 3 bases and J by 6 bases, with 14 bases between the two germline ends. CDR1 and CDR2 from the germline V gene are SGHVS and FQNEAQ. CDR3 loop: CASSFVRGAAGELFF. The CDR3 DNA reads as TGTGCCAGCAGCTTCGTCAGGGGGGCGGCCGGGGAGCTGTTTTTT. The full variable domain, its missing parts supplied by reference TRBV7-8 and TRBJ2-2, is GAGVSQSPRYKVAKRGQDVALRCDPISGHVSLFWYQQALGQGPEFLTYFQNEAQLDKSGLPSDRFFAERPEGSVSTLKIQRTQQEDSAVYLCASSFVRGAAGELFFGEGSRLTVL.

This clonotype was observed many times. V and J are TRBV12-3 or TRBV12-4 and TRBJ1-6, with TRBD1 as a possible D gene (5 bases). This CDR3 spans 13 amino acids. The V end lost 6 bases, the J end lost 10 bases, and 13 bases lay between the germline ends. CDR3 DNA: TGTGCCAGCAGGCAGACACAGGAATCACCCCTCCACTTT. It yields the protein CASRQTQESPLHF.

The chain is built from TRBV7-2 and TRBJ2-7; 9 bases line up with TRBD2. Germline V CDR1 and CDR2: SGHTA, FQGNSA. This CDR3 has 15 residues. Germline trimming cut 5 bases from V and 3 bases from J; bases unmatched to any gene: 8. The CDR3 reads CASSPEREALYEQYF. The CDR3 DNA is TGTGCCAGCAGCCCCGAGCGGGAGGCCCTCTACGAGCAGTACTTC.

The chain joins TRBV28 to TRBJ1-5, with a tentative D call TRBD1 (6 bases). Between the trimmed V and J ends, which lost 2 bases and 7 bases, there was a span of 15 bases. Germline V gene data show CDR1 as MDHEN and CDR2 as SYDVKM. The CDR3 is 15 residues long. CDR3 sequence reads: CASSLQGPPGQPQHF. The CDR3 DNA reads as TGTGCCAGCAGTTTACAGGGGCCGCCAGGGCAGCCCCAGCATTTT.

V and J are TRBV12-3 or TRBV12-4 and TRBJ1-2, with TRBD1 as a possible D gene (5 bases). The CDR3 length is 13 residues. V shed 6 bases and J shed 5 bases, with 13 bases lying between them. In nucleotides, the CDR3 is TGTGCCAGCAGCCGAGGGACTCCGTATGGCTACACCTTC. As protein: CASSRGTPYGYTF.

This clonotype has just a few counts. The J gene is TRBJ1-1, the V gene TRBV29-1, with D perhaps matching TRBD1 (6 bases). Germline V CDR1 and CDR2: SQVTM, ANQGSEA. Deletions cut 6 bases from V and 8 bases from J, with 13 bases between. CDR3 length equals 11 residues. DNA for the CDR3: TGCAGCGTCGGCGATGACAGGGAAGCTTTCTTT. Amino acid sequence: CSVGDDREAFF.

The CDR3 is CAISASGPNTGELFF. DNA of the CDR3: TGTGCCATCAGTGCTAGCGGGCCGAACACCGGGGAGCTGTTTTTT. The chain combines TRBV10-3 with TRBJ2-2; 8 positions match TRBD2. V shed 4 bases, J shed 0 bases, and the junction held 1 base outside the gene matches. The CDR3 consists of 15 residues. In germline, CDR1 is ENHRY, CDR2 SYGVKD.

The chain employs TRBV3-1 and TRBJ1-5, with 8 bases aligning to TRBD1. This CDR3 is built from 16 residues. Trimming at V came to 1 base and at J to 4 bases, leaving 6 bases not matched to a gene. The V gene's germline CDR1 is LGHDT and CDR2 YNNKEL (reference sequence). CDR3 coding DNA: TGTGCCAGCAGCCAAGGGGCAGGACAGGGTAATCAGCCCCAGCATTTT. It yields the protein CASSQGAGQGNQPQHF.

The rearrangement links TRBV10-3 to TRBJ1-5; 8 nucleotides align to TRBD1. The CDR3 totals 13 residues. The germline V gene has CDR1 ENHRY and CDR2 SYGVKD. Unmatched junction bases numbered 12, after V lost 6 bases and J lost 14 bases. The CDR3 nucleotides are TGTGCCATCAGACCGGGACAGGAAGACTACGAGCATTTT. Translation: CAIRPGQEDYEHF.

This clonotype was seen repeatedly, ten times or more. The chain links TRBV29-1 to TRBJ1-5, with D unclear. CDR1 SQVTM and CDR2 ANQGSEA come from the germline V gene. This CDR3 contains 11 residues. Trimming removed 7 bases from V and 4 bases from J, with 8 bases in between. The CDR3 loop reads CSAEENQPQHF. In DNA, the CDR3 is TGCAGCGCCGAGGAGAATCAGCCCCAGCATTTT.

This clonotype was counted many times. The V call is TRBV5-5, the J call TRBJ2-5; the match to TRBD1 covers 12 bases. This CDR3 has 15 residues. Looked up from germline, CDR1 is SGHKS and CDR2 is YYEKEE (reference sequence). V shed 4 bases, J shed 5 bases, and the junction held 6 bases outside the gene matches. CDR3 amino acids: CASSLGTGGSETQYF. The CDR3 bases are TGTGCCAGCAGCCTCGGGACAGGGGGCAGTGAGACCCAGTACTTC.

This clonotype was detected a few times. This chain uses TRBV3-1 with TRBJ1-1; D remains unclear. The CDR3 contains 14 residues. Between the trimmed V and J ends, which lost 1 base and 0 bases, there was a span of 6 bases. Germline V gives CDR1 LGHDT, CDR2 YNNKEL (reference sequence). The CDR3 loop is CASSQGDLNTEAFF. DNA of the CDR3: TGTGCCAGCAGCCAAGGTGATTTGAACACTGAAGCTTTCTTT.

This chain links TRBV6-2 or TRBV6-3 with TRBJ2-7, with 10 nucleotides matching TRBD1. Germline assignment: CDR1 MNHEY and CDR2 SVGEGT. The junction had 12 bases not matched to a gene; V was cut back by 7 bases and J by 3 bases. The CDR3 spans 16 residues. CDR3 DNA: TGTGCCAGCAACTTTTCACCGGGACAGGGGATCTACGAGCAGTACTTC. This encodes CASNFSPGQGIYEQYF.

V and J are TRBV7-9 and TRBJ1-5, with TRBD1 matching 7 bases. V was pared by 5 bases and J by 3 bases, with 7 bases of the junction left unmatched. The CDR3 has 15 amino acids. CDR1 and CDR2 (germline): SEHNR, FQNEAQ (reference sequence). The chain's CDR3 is CASSQDGTDNQPQHF. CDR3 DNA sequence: TGTGCCAGCAGCCAAGATGGGACAGACAATCAGCCCCAGCATTTT.

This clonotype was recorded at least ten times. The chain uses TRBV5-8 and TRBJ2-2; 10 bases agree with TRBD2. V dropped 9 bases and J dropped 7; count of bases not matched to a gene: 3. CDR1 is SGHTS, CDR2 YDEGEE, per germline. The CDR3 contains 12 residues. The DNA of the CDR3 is TGTGCCACTACTAGCGGGGTCGGGGAGCTGTTTTTT. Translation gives CATTSGVGELFF. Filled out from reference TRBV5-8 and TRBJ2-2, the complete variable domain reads EAGVTQSPTHLIKTRGQQATLRCSPISGHTSVYWYQQALGLGLQFLLWYDEGEERNRGNFPPRFSGRQFPNYSSELNVNALELEDSALYLCATTSGVGELFFGEGSRLTVL.

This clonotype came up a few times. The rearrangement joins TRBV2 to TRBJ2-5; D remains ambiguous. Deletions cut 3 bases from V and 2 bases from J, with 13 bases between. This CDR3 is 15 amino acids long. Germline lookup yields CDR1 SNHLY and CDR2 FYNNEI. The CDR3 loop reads CASSDELAVQETQYF. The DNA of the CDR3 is TGTGCCAGCAGTGACGAGTTGGCAGTACAAGAGACCCAGTACTTC.

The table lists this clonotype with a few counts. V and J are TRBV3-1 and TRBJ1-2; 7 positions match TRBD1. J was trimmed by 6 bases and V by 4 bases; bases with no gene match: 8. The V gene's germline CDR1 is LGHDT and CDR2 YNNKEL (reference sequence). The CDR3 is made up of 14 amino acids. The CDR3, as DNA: TGTGCCAGCAGCCCTTGGACAGGAGGGGATGGCTACACCTTC. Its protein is CASSPWTGGDGYTF.

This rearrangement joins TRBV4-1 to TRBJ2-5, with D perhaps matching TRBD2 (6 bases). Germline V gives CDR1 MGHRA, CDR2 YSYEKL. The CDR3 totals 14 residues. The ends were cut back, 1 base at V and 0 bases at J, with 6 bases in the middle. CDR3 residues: CASSQGTNQETQYF. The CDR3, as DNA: TGCGCCAGCAGCCAAGGGACTAACCAAGAGACCCAGTACTTC.

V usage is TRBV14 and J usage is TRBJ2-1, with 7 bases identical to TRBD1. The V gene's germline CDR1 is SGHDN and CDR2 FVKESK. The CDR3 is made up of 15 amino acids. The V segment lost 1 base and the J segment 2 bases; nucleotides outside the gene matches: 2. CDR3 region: CASSQGTGPYNEQFF. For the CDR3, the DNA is TGTGCCAGCAGCCAAGGGACAGGTCCCTACAATGAGCAGTTCTTC.

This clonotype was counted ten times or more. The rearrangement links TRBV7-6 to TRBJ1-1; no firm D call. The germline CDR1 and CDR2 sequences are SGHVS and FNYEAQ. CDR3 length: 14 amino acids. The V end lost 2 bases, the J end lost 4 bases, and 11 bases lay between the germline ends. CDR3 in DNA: TGTGCCAGCAGCTTAAAAATGGGTTCCACTGAAGCTTTCTTT. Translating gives CASSLKMGSTEAFF. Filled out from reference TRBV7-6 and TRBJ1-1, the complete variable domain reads GAGVSQSPRYKVTKRGQDVALRCDPISGHVSLYWYRQALGQGPEFLTYFNYEAQQDKSGLPNDRFSAERPEGSISTLTIQRTEQRDSAMYRCASSLKMGSTEAFFGQGTRLTVV.

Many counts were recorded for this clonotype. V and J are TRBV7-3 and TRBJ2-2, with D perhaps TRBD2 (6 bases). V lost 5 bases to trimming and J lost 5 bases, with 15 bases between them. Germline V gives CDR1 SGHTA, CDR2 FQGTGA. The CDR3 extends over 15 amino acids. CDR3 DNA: TGTGCCAGCAGCCCCTCTGGCGGGGTGACCGGGGAGCTGTTTTTT. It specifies CASSPSGGVTGELFF.